This entry features one TCR beta chain sequence. Its antigen remains unknown. V was cut by 4 bases and J by 5 bases, with 16 bases left in between. CDR1 and CDR2 from the germline V gene are SGHDT and YYEEEE. This CDR3 has 15 amino acids. A second PCR, run for about 7 to 11 cycles, used a sample-barcoded 5' primer plus a J-beta primer mix. Through a template-switch adaptor with 12 random nucleotides, each cDNA molecule received a tag. MiXCR was run by TCRdb on the 5' RACE reads, yielding one entry per CDR3 protein. The sample contains hundreds of thousands of distinct CDR3 sequences, roughly half of which appear only once. Donor samples were obtained from healthy Caucasian individuals from Russia, aged about 6 to 90. These data originate in a study of blood T cells in healthy people across ages. Study-level findings and limits: Across the age range, TCR beta diversity per million T cells fell in a roughly linear way. Expanded clonotype shifts may have been confounded, as the donors had an unknown CMV status.

The chain recombines TRBV5-6 with TRBJ2-1; D call uncertain. The sequenced material came from blood. This TCR was recovered from a woman over 75 in good health. The CDR3 region is CASSPRTIHHNEQFF. Here the CDR3 DNA reads TGTGCCAGCAGCCCCCGTACCATTCACCACAATGAGCAGTTCTTC.